A single sample gave rise to the 8 T cell receptor beta chains below, sequenced in a study of cytomegalovirus exposure and HLA in healthy donors. Primers: 60 Vbeta forward and 13 Jbeta reverse. TCRdb's copy holds only in-frame clones and misses some; the assay was immunoSEQ multiplex PCR. This table has some 130,000 clones, approximately 87% appearing once. Sequenced material: PBMCs. The receptors were sampled from a man in his forties in good health and CMV-seronegative.

In this sample, this clone turned up once. J is TRBJ1-2 and V is TRBV9; 10 bases agree with TRBD1. The trim removed 4 bases at V and 7 bases at J, leaving 7 bases unmatched. CDR1 is SGDLS and CDR2 is YYNGEE in the germline V gene. This CDR3 contains 14 residues. Here the CDR3 reads CASSPDRGIVGYTF. CDR3 bases: TGTGCCAGCAGCCCGGACAGGGGGATCGTTGGCTACACCTTC.

The CDR3 DNA reads as TGTGCCAGCAGCACCCGGGCCCTCAGGGCTGGAAACACCATATATTTT. It yields the protein CASSTRALRAGNTIYF. This chain links TRBV5-8 with TRBJ1-3; D is possibly TRBD1 (5 bases). The V end lost 4 bases, the J end lost 2 bases, and 16 bases lay between the germline ends. This CDR3 spans 16 amino acids. Germline V gives CDR1 SGHTS, CDR2 YDEGEE.

The chain combines TRBV28 with TRBJ1-5; TRBD1 might be the D (6 bases). Germline CDR1 MDHEN, CDR2 SYDVKM. This CDR3 spans 15 amino acids. Between the trimmed V and J ends, which lost 4 bases and 2 bases, there was a span of 12 bases. The CDR3 DNA sequence: TGTGCCAGCAGTTCAGGGGTAAGGGGCAATCAGCCCCAGCATTTT. As protein: CASSSGVRGNQPQHF.

The CDR3 region has the DNA TGTGCCAGTAGTATTGCCCCCGACAGGGGGAGAGGAAAACTGTTTTTT. Its translation is CASSIAPDRGRGKLFF. The chain combines TRBV19 with TRBJ1-4, with 9 bases aligning to TRBD1. Germline assignment: CDR1 LNHDA and CDR2 SQIVND (reference sequence). This CDR3 has 16 amino acids. J was trimmed by 10 bases and V by 3 bases; bases with no gene match: 12. The full variable domain, completed using reference TRBV19 and TRBJ1-4, is DGGITQSPKYLFRKEGQNVTLSCEQNLNHDAMYWYRQDPGQGLRLIYYSQIVNDFQKGDIAEGYSVSREKKESFPLTVTSAQKNPTAFYLCASSIAPDRGRGKLFFGSGTQLSVL.

For this clone: In the same sample, other DNA sequences code for this CDR3. The chain recombines TRBV5-6 with TRBJ2-7, with D tentatively TRBD2 (6 bases). Germline CDR1 SGHDT, CDR2 YYEEEE. This CDR3 comprises 13 residues. Trimming took off 4 bases at V and 3 bases at J, with 11 bases between the two ends. For the CDR3, the DNA is TGTGCCAGCAGCGCCGGGACTGGCTACGAGCAGTACTTC. It specifies CASSAGTGYEQYF.

Concerning this clone: One end of the junction does not line up with germline, which may come from a read error. J is TRBJ2-7 and V is TRBV7-9; 7 positions agree with TRBD2. The CDR3 is 12 residues long. Germline V lookup: CDR1 SEHNR, CDR2 FQNEAQ (reference sequence). The CDR3: CSSRETSPEQYF. The CDR3 DNA follows: TGTTCCAGCAGGGAGACTAGCCCCGAGCAGTACTTC.

The chain recombines TRBV4-2 with TRBJ1-5; D possibly corresponds to TRBD1 (5 bases). This CDR3 is built from 15 residues. The V and J ends lost 0 bases and 7 bases respectively, with 13 bases between them. Germline lookup yields CDR1 LGHNA and CDR2 YNFKEQ. The CDR3 coding sequence is TGTGCCAGCAGCCAAGAGAGCAGGGTTGAACAGCCCCAGCATTTT. Amino acid sequence: CASSQESRVEQPQHF.

The gene calls are TRBV7-8 and TRBJ2-7, with unresolved D. Germline CDR1 is SGHVS and CDR2 is FQNEAQ. This CDR3 contains 12 residues. Trimming left V 3 bases short and J 3 bases short, with 6 bases between. The CDR3 spells CASSFGSYEQYF. CDR3 DNA sequence: TGTGCCAGCAGCTTTGGCAGCTACGAGCAGTACTTC.